This TCR beta chain was sequenced in a study of T cells after yellow fever vaccination. Regarding the study as a whole: In post-booster samples, most primary-vaccination clones reappeared (roughly 96% CD4, roughly 89% CD8).

Trimming pared 0 bases from V and 5 bases from J, leaving 17 bases between. Germline V gene sequence: CDR1 SGDLS, CDR2 YYNGEE. There are 17 residues in the CDR3. This clonotype was seen a few times. Its specificity is unknown. One entry per CDR3 protein results from TCRdb running MiXCR on the 5' RACE reads. The data show more than 350,000 distinct CDR3 sequences, roughly 11% seen once. Specimen: PBMCs, collected on the day of the first yellow fever vaccination. The receptor comes from a man aged 18 to 29 who received the YFV17D yellow fever vaccine. The chain is built from TRBV9 and TRBJ2-2, with a possible D match to TRBD2 (6 bases). The CDR3 protein is CASSVEIRPGGTGELFF. DNA for the CDR3: TGTGCCAGCAGCGTAGAAATCCGACCCGGAGGGACCGGGGAGCTGTTTTTT.